The sequence of this TCR beta chain was determined in a study of blood T cell repertoires in COVID-19. About this clone itself: At one end, the junction sequence differs from germline, possibly due to a read error.

Two consecutive negative NP/OP PCR tests, clearance, or resolved symptoms defined Cohort 3 recovery. The assay was immunoSEQ multiplex PCR, and TCRdb's table has in-frame clones only and misses some. The table has around 170,000 clones, 80% to 90% seen once. CDR3 length: 16 amino acids. Germline values: CDR1 SNHLY, CDR2 FYNNEI. The receptor's source is a young woman who had recovered from COVID-19. The chain is built from TRBV2 and TRBJ2-5, with 9 bases aligning to TRBD1. Sequenced: PBMCs or T cells enriched from blood (not recorded which). The CDR3 bases are TGTGCCAGCAGTGAAGGGACAGGGGCTTCTCAAGAAACCCAGTACTTC. Amino acids: CASSEGTGASQETQYF.